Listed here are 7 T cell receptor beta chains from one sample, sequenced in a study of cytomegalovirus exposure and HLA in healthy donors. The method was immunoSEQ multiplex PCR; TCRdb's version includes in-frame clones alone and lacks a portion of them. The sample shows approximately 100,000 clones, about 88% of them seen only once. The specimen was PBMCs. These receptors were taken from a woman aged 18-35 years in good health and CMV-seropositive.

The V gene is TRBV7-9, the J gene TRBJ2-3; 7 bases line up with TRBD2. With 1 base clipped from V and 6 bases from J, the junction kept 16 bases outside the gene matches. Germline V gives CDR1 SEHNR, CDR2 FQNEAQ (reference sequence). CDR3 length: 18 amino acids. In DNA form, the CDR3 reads TGTGCCAGCAGCTTAGGAGACTTTCAGGGAGGGGCTGGGGATACGCAGTATTTT. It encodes CASSLGDFQGGAGDTQYF.

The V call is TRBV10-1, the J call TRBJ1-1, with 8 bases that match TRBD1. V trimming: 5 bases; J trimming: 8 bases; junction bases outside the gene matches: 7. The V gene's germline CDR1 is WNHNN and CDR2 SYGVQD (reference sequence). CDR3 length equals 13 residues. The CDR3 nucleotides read TGCGCCAGCAGTCCCGACAGGGGTGTCGAAGCTTTCTTT. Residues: CASSPDRGVEAFF.

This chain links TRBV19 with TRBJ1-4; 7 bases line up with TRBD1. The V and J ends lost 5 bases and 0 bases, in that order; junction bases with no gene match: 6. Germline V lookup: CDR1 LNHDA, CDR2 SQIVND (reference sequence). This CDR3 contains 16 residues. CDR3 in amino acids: CASSWQGVATNEKLFF. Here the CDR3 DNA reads TGTGCCAGTAGTTGGCAGGGGGTTGCAACTAATGAAAAACTGTTTTTT. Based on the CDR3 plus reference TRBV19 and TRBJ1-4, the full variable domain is DGGITQSPKYLFRKEGQNVTLSCEQNLNHDAMYWYRQDPGQGLRLIYYSQIVNDFQKGDIAEGYSVSREKKESFPLTVTSAQKNPTAFYLCASSWQGVATNEKLFFGSGTQLSVL.

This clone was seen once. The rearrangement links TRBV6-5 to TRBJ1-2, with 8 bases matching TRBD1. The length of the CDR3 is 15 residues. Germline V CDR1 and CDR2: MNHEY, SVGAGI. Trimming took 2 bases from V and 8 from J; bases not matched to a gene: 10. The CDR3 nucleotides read TGTGCCAGCAGTTACACCCACAGGGGGGACGGCGGCTACACCTTC. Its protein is CASSYTHRGDGGYTF.

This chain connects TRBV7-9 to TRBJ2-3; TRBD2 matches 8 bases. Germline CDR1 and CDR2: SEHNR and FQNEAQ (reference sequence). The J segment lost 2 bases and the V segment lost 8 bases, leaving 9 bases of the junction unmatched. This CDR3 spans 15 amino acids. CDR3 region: CASREGGGPTDTQYF. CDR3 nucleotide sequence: TGTGCCAGCCGGGAGGGCGGGGGGCCCACAGATACGCAGTATTTT.

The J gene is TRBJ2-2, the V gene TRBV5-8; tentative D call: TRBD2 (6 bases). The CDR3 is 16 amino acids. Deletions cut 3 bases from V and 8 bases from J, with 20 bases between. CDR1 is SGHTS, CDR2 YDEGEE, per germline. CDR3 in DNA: TGTGCCAGCAGCTGGCCGGGACTTCTCAGTGTGGGGGAGCTGTTTTTT. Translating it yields CASSWPGLLSVGELFF.

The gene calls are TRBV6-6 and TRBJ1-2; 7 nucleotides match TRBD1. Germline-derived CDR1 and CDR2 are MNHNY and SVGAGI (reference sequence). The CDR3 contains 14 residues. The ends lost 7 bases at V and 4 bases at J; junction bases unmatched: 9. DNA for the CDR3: TGTGCCAGCACCCCAGGGGCAGGGGGCTATGGCTACACCTTC. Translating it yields CASTPGAGGYGYTF.